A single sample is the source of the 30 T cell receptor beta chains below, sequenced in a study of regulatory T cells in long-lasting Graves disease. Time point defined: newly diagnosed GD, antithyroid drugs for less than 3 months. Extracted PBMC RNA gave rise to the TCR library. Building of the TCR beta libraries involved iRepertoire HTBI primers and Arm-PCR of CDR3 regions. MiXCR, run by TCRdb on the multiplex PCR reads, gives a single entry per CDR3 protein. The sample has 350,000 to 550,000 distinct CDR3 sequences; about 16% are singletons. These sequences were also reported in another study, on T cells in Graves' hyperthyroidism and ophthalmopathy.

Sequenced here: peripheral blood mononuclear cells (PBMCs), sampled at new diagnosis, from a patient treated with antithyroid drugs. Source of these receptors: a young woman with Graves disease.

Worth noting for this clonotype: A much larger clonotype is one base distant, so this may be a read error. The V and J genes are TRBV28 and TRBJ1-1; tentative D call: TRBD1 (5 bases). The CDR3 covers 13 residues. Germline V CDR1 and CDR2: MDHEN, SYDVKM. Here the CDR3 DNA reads TGTGCCAGCAGTTTATTGGGGACTACTGAAACTTTCTTT. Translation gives CASSLLGTTETFF.

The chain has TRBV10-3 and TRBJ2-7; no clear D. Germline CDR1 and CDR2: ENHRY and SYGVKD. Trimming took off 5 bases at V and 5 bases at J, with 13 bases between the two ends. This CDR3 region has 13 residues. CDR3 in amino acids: CAISPGRSDEQYF. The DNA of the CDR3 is TGTGCCATCAGTCCAGGAAGGAGCGACGAGCAGTACTTC.

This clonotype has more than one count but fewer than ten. The chain's CDR3 is CASSRPGNEQYF. The CDR3 DNA follows: TGTGCCAGCAGCCGACCCGGGAACGAGCAGTACTTC. J is TRBJ2-7 and V is TRBV7-8, with D perhaps matching TRBD2 (5 bases). Germline CDR1 reads SGHVS; CDR2 reads FQNEAQ. This CDR3 has 12 amino acids. V was shortened by 5 bases and J by 5 bases, with 10 bases between the two germline ends.

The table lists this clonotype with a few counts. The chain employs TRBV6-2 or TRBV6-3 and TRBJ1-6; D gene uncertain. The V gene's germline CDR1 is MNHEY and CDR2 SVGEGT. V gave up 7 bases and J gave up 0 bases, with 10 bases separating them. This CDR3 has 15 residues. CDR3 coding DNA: TGTGCCAGCAAGCCAGTGAGCTCCTATAATTCACCCCTCCACTTT. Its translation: CASKPVSSYNSPLHF.

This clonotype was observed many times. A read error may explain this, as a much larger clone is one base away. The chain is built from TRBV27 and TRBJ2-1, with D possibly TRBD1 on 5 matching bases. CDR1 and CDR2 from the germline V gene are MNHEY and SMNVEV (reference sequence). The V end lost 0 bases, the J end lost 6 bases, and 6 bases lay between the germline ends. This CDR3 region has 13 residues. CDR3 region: CASSLSRANEQFF. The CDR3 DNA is TGTGCCAGCAGTTTATCCAGGGCCAATGAGCAGTTCTTC.

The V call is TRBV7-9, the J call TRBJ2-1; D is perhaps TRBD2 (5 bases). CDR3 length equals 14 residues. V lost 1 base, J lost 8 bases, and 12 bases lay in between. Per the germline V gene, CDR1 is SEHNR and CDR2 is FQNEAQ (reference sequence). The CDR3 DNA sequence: TGTGCCAGCAGCTTAGACCACCCGAGGGATGAGCAGTTCTTC. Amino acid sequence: CASSLDHPRDEQFF.

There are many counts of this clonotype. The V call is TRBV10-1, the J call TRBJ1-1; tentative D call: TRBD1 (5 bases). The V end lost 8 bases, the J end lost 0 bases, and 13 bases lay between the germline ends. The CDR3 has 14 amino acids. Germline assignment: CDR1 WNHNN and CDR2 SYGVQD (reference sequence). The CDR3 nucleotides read TGCGCCAGCCAACAGACAGCTTTGAACACTGAAGCTTTCTTT. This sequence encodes CASQQTALNTEAFF.

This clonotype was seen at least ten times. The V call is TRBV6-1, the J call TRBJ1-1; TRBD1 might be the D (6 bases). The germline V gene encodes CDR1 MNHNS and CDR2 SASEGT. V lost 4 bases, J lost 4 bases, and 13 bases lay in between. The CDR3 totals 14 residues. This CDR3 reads CASSAGGGATEAFF. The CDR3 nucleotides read TGTGCCAGCAGTGCTGGAGGGGGGGCCACTGAAGCTTTCTTT.

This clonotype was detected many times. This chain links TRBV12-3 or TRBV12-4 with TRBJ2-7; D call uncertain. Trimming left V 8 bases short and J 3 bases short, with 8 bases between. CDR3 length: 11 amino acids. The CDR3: CASSMNYEQYF. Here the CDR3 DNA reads TGTGCCAGCTCCATGAACTACGAGCAGTACTTC.

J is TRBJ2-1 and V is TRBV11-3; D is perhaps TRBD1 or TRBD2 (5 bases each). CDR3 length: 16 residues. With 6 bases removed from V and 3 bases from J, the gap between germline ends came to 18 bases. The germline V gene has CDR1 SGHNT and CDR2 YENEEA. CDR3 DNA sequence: TGTGCCAGCAGTCTTACCGGGACGGATATCTACAATGAGCAGTTCTTC. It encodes CASSLTGTDIYNEQFF.

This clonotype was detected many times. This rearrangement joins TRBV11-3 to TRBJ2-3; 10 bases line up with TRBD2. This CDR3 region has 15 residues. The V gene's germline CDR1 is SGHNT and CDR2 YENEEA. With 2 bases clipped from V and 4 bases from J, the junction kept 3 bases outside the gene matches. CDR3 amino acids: CASSLRLAGADTQYF. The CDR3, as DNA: TGTGCCAGCAGCTTACGGCTAGCGGGAGCAGATACGCAGTATTTT.

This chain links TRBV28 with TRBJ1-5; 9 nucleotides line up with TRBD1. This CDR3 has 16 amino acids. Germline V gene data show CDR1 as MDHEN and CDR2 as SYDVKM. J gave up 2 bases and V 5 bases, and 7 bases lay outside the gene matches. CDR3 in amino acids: CASSRDRVEGNQPQHF. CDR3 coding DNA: TGTGCCAGCAGTAGGGACAGGGTGGAGGGCAATCAGCCCCAGCATTTT.

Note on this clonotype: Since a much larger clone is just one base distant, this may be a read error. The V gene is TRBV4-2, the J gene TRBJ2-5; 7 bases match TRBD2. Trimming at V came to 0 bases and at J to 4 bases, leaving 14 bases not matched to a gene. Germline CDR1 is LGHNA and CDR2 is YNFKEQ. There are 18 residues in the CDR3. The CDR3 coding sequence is TGTGCCAGCAGCCAAGAATTCAGGACTAGTGGGATTCGAGAGACCCAGTACTTC. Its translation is CASSQEFRTSGIRETQYF.

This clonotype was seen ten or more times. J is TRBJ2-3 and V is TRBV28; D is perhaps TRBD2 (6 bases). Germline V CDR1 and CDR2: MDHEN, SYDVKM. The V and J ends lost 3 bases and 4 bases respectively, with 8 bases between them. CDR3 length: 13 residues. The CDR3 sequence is CASSFPGADTQYF. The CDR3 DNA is TGTGCCAGCAGTTTTCCGGGGGCAGATACGCAGTATTTT.

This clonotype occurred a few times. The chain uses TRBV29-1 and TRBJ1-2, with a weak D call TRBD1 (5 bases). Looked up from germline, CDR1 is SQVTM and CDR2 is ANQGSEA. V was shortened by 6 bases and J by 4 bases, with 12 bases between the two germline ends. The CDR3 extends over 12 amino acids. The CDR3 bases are TGCAGCGTACCCTTTGGGGCCTATGGCTACACCTTC. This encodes CSVPFGAYGYTF.

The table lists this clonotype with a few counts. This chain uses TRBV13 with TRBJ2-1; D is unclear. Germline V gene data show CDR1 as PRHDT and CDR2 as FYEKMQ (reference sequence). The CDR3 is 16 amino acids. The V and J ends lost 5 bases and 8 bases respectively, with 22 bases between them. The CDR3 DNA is TGTGCCAGCAGCGCCCGATCCGGAGCCCGTGTCGATGAGCAGTTCTTC. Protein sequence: CASSARSGARVDEQFF. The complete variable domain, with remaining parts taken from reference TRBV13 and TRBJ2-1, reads AAGVIQSPRHLIKEKRETATLKCYPIPRHDTVYWYQQGPGQDPQFLISFYEKMQSDKGSIPDRFSAQQFSDYHSELNMSSLELGDSALYFCASSARSGARVDEQFFGPGTRLTVL.

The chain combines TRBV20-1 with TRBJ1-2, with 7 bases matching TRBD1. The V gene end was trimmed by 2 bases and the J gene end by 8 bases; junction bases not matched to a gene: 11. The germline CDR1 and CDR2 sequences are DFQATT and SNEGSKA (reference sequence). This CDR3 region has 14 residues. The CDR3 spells CSARQTGSDGGYTF. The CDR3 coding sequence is TGCAGTGCTAGACAGACAGGGAGCGATGGGGGCTACACCTTC.

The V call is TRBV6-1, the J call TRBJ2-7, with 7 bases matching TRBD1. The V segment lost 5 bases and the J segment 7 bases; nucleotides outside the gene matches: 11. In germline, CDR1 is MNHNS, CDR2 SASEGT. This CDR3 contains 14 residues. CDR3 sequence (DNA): TGTGCCAGCAGTACCGGGGACAGATCGAGGGAGCAGTACTTC. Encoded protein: CASSTGDRSREQYF.

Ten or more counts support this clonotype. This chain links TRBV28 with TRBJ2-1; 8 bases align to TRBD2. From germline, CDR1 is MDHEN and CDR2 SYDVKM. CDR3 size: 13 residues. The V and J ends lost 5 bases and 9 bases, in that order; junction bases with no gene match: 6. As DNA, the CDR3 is TGTGCCAGCAGTAACGGACTAGCCGGTGAGCAGTTCTTC. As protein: CASSNGLAGEQFF.

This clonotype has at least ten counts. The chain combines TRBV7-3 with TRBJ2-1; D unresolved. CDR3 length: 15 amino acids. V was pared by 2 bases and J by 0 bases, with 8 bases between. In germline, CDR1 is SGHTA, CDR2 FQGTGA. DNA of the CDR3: TGTGCCAGCAGCTTAGCGGCAAGCTCCTACAATGAGCAGTTCTTC. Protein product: CASSLAASSYNEQFF.

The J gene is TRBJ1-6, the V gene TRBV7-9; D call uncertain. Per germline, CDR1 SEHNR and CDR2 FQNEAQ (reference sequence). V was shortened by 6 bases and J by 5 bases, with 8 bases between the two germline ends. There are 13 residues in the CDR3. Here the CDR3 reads CASSVTDNSPLHF. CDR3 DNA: TGTGCCAGCAGTGTGACCGATAATTCACCCCTCCACTTT.

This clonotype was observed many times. CDR3 sequence reads: CSVFPGNTGELFF. The CDR3 bases are TGCAGTGTGTTCCCGGGGAACACCGGGGAGCTGTTTTTT. This chain uses TRBV20-1 with TRBJ2-2; no reliable D call. Germline-derived CDR1 and CDR2 are DFQATT and SNEGSKA (reference sequence). Deletions cut 7 bases from V and 1 base from J, with 10 bases between. The CDR3 is made up of 13 amino acids.

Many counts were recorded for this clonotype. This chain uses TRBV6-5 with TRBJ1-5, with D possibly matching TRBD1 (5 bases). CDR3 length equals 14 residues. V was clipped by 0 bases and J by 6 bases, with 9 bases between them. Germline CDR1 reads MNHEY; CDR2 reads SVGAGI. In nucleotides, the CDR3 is TGTGCCAGCAGTTACTCGGCAGGGACTCAGCCCCAGCATTTT. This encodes CASSYSAGTQPQHF.

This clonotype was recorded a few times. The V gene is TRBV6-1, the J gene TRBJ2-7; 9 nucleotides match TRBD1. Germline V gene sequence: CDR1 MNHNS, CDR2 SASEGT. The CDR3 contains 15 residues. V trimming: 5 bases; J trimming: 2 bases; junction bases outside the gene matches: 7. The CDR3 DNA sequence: TGTGCCAGCAGTAACCGCGGACAGGGGCCCTACGAGCAGTACTTC. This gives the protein CASSNRGQGPYEQYF.

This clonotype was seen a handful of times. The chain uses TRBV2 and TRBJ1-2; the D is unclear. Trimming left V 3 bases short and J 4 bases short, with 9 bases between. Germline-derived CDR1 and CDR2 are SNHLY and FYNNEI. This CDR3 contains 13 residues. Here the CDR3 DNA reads TGTGCCAGCAGTGATACCTTATTCTATGGCTACACCTTC. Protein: CASSDTLFYGYTF. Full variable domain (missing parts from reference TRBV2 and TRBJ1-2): EPEVTQTPSHQVTQMGQEVILRCVPISNHLYFYWYRQILGQKVEFLVSFYNNEISEKSEIFDDQFSVERPDGSNFTLKIRSTKLEDSAMYFCASSDTLFYGYTFGSGTRLTVV.

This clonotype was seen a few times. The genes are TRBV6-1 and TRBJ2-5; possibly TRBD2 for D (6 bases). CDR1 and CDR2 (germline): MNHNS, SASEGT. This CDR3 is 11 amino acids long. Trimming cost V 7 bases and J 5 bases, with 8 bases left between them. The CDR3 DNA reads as TGTGCCAGCAACCGGGGGGAGACCCAGTACTTC. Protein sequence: CASNRGETQYF.

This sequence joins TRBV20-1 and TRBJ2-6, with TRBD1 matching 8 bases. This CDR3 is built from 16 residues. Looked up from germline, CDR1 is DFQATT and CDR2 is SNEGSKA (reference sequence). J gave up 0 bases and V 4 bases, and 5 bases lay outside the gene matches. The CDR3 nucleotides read TGCAGTGCTAAGGACAGGGAAACCTCTGGGGCCAACGTCCTGACTTTC. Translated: CSAKDRETSGANVLTF.

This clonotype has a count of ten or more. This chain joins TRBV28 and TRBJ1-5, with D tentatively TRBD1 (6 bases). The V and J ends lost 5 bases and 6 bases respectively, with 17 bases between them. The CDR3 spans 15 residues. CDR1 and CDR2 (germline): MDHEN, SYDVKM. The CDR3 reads CASSPVGGLGQPQHF. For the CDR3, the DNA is TGTGCCAGCAGTCCCGTGGGGGGGCTTGGTCAGCCCCAGCATTTT.

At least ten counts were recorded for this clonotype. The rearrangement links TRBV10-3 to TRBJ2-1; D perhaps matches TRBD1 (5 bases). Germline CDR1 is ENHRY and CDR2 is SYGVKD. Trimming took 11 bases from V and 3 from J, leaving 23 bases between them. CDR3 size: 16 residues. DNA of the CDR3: TGTGCCCCCCTGTTCTTTCCAGGGTGGTACTACAATGAGCAGTTCTTC. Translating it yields CAPLFFPGWYYNEQFF.

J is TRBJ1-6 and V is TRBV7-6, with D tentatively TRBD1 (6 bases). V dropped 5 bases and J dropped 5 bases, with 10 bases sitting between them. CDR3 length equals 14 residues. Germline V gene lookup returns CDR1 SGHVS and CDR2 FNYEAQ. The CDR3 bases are TGTGCCAGCAGCATCGGGGACAATAATTCACCCCTCCACTTT. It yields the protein CASSIGDNNSPLHF.